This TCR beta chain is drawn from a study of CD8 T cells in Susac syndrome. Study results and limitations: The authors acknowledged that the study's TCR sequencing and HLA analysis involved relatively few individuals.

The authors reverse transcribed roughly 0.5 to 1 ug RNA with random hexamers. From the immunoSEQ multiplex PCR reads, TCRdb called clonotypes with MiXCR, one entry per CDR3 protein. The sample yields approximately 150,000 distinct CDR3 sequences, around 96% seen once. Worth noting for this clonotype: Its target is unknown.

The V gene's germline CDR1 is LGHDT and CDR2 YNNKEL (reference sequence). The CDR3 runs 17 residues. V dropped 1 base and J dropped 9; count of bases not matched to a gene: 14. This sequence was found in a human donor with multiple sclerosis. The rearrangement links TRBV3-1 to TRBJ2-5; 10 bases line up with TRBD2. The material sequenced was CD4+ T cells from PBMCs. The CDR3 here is CASSQGGLAGDLEAQYF. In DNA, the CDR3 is TGTGCCAGCAGCCAAGGGGGGCTAGCGGGGGACCTGGAGGCCCAGTACTTC.